This section outlines one T cell receptor beta chain sequence together with its context. The data were obtained in a study of sequential checkpoint blockade in melanoma. Repertoires were generated with immunoSEQ multiplex PCR, while TCRdb's copy carries only in-frame clones and drops some. The table has under 7,000 clones, 87% seen once. Germline V CDR1 and CDR2: SEHNR, FQNEAQ (reference sequence). The CDR3 totals 14 residues. V gave up 5 bases and J gave up 10 bases; unmatched junction bases: 7. Documented treatment: randomized to nivolumab then ipilimumab (arm A) or the reverse (arm B). The TCR comes from a human donor with melanoma. This rearrangement joins TRBV7-9 to TRBJ1-6; TRBD1 matches 8 bases. The sample in question was CD8+ T cells sorted from blood (inferred from file names), obtained from a patient given nivolumab and ipilimumab in sequence. The CDR3: CASSRDRWDSPLHF. The CDR3 DNA reads as TGTGCCAGCAGCCGGGACAGGTGGGACTCACCCCTCCACTTT.